Below, 28 T cell receptor beta chains from the same sample are listed, as sequenced in a study of radiotherapy plus CTLA-4 blockade in lung cancer. Sequenced by immunoSEQ multiplex PCR; TCRdb stores in-frame clones only, minus some. The data show about 100,000 clones, roughly four fifths seen once. The sample consisted of peripheral blood, taken from a patient treated with radiotherapy plus ipilimumab. The source is a human donor with non-small cell lung cancer who had stable disease on radiotherapy plus ipilimumab.

The CDR3 spells CAWRGDPYTDTQYF. The CDR3 DNA reads TGTGCCTGGAGGGGGGACCCTTACACAGATACGCAGTATTTT. The rearrangement joins TRBV30 to TRBJ2-3; D assignment may be TRBD1 or TRBD2 (5 bases each). Germline V CDR1 and CDR2: GTSNPN, SVGIG (reference sequence). This CDR3 spans 14 amino acids. The V gene lost 3 bases and the J gene lost 2 bases, with 12 bases spanning the gap.

The chain carries TRBV9 and TRBJ1-2, with a weak D call TRBD1 (5 bases). Trimming removed 4 bases from V and 5 bases from J, with 9 bases in between. The CDR3 spans 12 residues. Germline V CDR1 and CDR2: SGDLS, YYNGEE. The CDR3 region is CASSSRQYGYTF. DNA of the CDR3: TGTGCCAGCAGCTCCCGACAGTATGGCTACACCTTC.

This chain joins TRBV27 and TRBJ2-1; TRBD2 aligns across 7 bases. The J segment lost 3 bases and the V segment lost 5 bases, leaving 7 bases of the junction unmatched. CDR1 is MNHEY, CDR2 SMNVEV, per germline (reference sequence). The CDR3 runs to 15 residues. CDR3 nucleotides: TGTGCCAGCAGTACGACTAGCAGGTTCTACAATGAGCAGTTCTTC. Protein sequence: CASSTTSRFYNEQFF.

This clone was seen once. The chain employs TRBV6-1 and TRBJ2-2; tentative D call: TRBD2 (5 bases). The V end was cut by 4 bases, the J end by 6 bases, with 9 bases between. The germline V gene encodes CDR1 MNHNS and CDR2 SASEGT. This CDR3 comprises 13 residues. CDR3 residues: CASSVDGAGELFF. In DNA form, the CDR3 reads TGTGCCAGCAGTGTGGACGGGGCCGGGGAGCTGTTTTTT.

The table lists this clone with a few counts. The chain employs TRBV19 and TRBJ1-5, with D perhaps TRBD1 (5 bases). Trimming stripped 7 bases from V and 0 bases from J, with 19 bases between. The CDR3 has 17 residues. The germline V gene encodes CDR1 LNHDA and CDR2 SQIVND (reference sequence). In DNA, the CDR3 is TGTGCCAGTACCCGGGGGGAGGGTCTCTATAGCAATCAGCCCCAGCATTTT. Translating gives CASTRGEGLYSNQPQHF. Full variable domain (rest looked up from reference TRBV19 and TRBJ1-5): DGGITQSPKYLFRKEGQNVTLSCEQNLNHDAMYWYRQDPGQGLRLIYYSQIVNDFQKGDIAEGYSVSREKKESFPLTVTSAQKNPTAFYLCASTRGEGLYSNQPQHFGDGTRLSIL.

The gene calls are TRBV5-1 and TRBJ2-5, with D possibly being TRBD1 (6 bases). The V and J ends lost 0 bases and 2 bases respectively, with 14 bases between them. Looked up from germline, CDR1 is SGHRS and CDR2 is YFSETQ. The CDR3 spans 16 residues. CDR3 nucleotide sequence: TGCGCCAGCAGCTTGGCCACAGGGATGGGGCAAGAGACCCAGTACTTC. The encoded protein is CASSLATGMGQETQYF. The complete variable domain, with remaining parts taken from reference TRBV5-1 and TRBJ2-5, reads KAGVTQTPRYLIKTRGQQVTLSCSPISGHRSVSWYQQTPGQGLQFLFEYFSETQRNKGNFPGRFSGRQFSNSRSEMNVSTLELGDSALYLCASSLATGMGQETQYFGPGTRLLVL.

The chain couples TRBV5-4 to TRBJ2-2, with 7 bases matching TRBD1. This CDR3 has 13 residues. Germline V gives CDR1 SGHNT, CDR2 YYREEE (reference sequence). V dropped 5 bases and J dropped 7; count of bases not matched to a gene: 5. The CDR3 region has the DNA TGTGCCAGCAGTTCGACAGGGTACGGGGAGCTGTTTTTT. It codes for CASSSTGYGELFF.

This clone has a single count. This chain's CDR3 is CASRKPGQGTEAFF. CDR3 coding DNA: TGTGCCAGCAGGAAGCCGGGACAGGGCACTGAAGCTTTCTTT. This chain uses TRBV11-2 with TRBJ1-1; TRBD1 matches 9 bases. Germline lookup yields CDR1 SGHAT and CDR2 FQNNGV. The CDR3 consists of 14 residues. J was trimmed by 4 bases and V by 6 bases; bases with no gene match: 6.

The chain employs TRBV27 and TRBJ2-1; 7 nucleotides align to TRBD2. CDR3 length equals 17 residues. CDR1 and CDR2 from the germline V gene are MNHEY and SMNVEV (reference sequence). V gave up 1 base and J gave up 0 bases; unmatched junction bases: 6. CDR3 residues: CASSLLGGPSSYNEQFF. Here the CDR3 DNA reads TGTGCCAGCAGTTTATTGGGAGGGCCGAGCTCCTACAATGAGCAGTTCTTC.

The chain combines TRBV6-1 with TRBJ2-1; TRBD2 is a possible D gene (6 bases). V lost 6 bases to trimming and J lost 11 bases, with 23 bases between them. The V gene's germline CDR1 is MNHNS and CDR2 SASEGT. CDR3 length equals 15 residues. Here the CDR3 reads CASSRRTTGAMQQFF. CDR3 bases: TGTGCCAGCAGCAGACGGACTACCGGGGCGATGCAGCAGTTCTTC.

The chain uses TRBV7-6 and TRBJ1-4, with D perhaps TRBD1 (5 bases). The germline V gene has CDR1 SGHVS and CDR2 FNYEAQ. This CDR3 has 13 residues. The V gene lost 3 bases and the J gene lost 11 bases, with 13 bases spanning the gap. CDR3 sequence (DNA): TGTGCCAGCAGCTTTCTTGGAGGGGAGAAACTGTTTTTT. Its protein product is CASSFLGGEKLFF.

CDR3 amino acids: CASSDSGRSTEAFF. In nucleotides, the CDR3 is TGTGCCAGCAGTGACTCGGGGCGGAGCACTGAAGCTTTCTTT. The rearrangement uses TRBV6-4 and TRBJ1-1; maybe TRBD1 (5 bases). There are 14 residues in the CDR3. Deletions cut 0 bases from V and 4 bases from J, with 9 bases between. CDR1 is MRHNA, CDR2 SNTAGT, per germline.

The J gene is TRBJ1-5, the V gene TRBV28; D may be TRBD1 (5 bases). Per the germline V gene, CDR1 is MDHEN and CDR2 is SYDVKM. The CDR3 is made up of 13 amino acids. Trimming took 5 bases from V and 6 from J, leaving 11 bases between them. The CDR3: CASSGDRGQPQHF. Here the CDR3 DNA reads TGTGCCAGCAGTGGGGACCGGGGTCAGCCCCAGCATTTT.

This clone has a handful of counts. The chain links TRBV9 to TRBJ2-3, with 14 bases that match TRBD2. V trimming: 4 bases; J trimming: 0 bases; junction bases outside the gene matches: 10. CDR3 size: 19 residues. CDR1 is SGDLS, CDR2 YYNGEE, per germline. The CDR3: CASSSRLAGGGTSTDTQYF. The CDR3 DNA reads as TGTGCCAGCAGCTCCCGACTAGCGGGGGGGGGAACTAGCACAGATACGCAGTATTTT.

The V call is TRBV6-6, the J call TRBJ1-5, with a possible D match to TRBD1 (6 bases). The V gene lost 2 bases and the J gene lost 1 base, with 9 bases spanning the gap. The CDR3 extends over 15 amino acids. Germline values: CDR1 MNHNY, CDR2 SVGAGI (reference sequence). In DNA, the CDR3 is TGTGCCAGCAGTTACGAGGGGGGGAGCAATCAGCCCCAGCATTTT. Encoded protein: CASSYEGGSNQPQHF.

The chain uses TRBV5-8 and TRBJ2-5, with a tentative D call TRBD2 (5 bases). Trimming removed 3 bases from V and 10 bases from J, with 19 bases in between. Germline V CDR1 and CDR2: SGHTS, YDEGEE. The CDR3 sequence is 14 residues long. CDR3 amino acids: CASSYPGPAGDQYF. The CDR3 coding sequence is TGTGCCAGCAGCTACCCCGGACCTGCCGGGGACCAGTACTTC.

This rearrangement joins TRBV19 to TRBJ1-5, with D perhaps TRBD1 (5 bases). Germline V CDR1 and CDR2: LNHDA, SQIVND (reference sequence). The ends were cut back, 6 bases at V and 4 bases at J, with 16 bases in the middle. The CDR3 extends over 15 amino acids. The CDR3 DNA is TGTGCCAGTAGCCCCAAGGGGATGGGGAATCAGCCCCAGCATTTT. Its translation is CASSPKGMGNQPQHF. The complete variable domain, with remaining parts taken from reference TRBV19 and TRBJ1-5, reads DGGITQSPKYLFRKEGQNVTLSCEQNLNHDAMYWYRQDPGQGLRLIYYSQIVNDFQKGDIAEGYSVSREKKESFPLTVTSAQKNPTAFYLCASSPKGMGNQPQHFGDGTRLSIL.

The chain uses TRBV5-8 and TRBJ2-5, with 7 bases identical to TRBD1. V lost 0 bases, J lost 2 bases, and 7 bases stayed unmatched. Per germline, CDR1 SGHTS and CDR2 YDEGEE. This CDR3 comprises 16 residues. CDR3 in DNA: TGTGCCAGCAGCTTGGGCCTACAGGGGTTGCAAGAGACCCAGTACTTC. It translates to CASSLGLQGLQETQYF.

CDR3 amino acids: CASSKGGSREKLFF. Here the CDR3 DNA reads TGTGCCAGCAGCAAGGGGGGAAGTAGGGAAAAACTGTTTTTT. The chain joins TRBV7-9 to TRBJ1-4, with D perhaps TRBD1 (6 bases). V lost 5 bases and J lost 8, with 15 bases in between. This CDR3 region has 14 residues. In germline, CDR1 is SEHNR, CDR2 FQNEAQ (reference sequence).

The chain is built from TRBV21-1 and TRBJ2-1. TRBV21-1 is shown as a pseudogene. This CDR3 comprises 12 residues. CDR3 region: CASSGGVDEQFF. The DNA of the CDR3 is TGTGCCAGCAGCGGGGGAGTCGATGAGCAGTTCTTC.

The chain employs TRBV28 and TRBJ1-2; D gene ambiguous. The CDR3 totals 13 residues. Germline CDR1 is MDHEN and CDR2 is SYDVKM. V dropped 10 bases and J dropped 7 bases, with 19 bases sitting between them. CDR3 DNA: TGTGCCACCTCAATCCAAGGGCAGCGTGGCTACACCTTC. Amino acid sequence: CATSIQGQRGYTF.

This sequence joins TRBV6-1 and TRBJ2-4; tentative D call: TRBD1 (6 bases). The CDR3 loop spans 14 amino acids. The V gene lost 5 bases and the J gene lost 7 bases, with 15 bases spanning the gap. From germline, CDR1 is MNHNS and CDR2 SASEGT. The chain's CDR3 is CASSLDSTGNIQYF. The CDR3 bases are TGTGCCAGCAGTCTGGACAGCACAGGGAACATTCAGTACTTC.

This chain connects TRBV21-1 to TRBJ1-1. TRBV21-1 is annotated as a pseudogene. The CDR3 runs to 17 residues. The CDR3 nucleotides read TGTGCCAGCAGTGCCTTGCTAGGCTACACAATTCGCACTGAAGCTTTCTTT. It encodes CASSALLGYTIRTEAFF.

J is TRBJ1-2 and V is TRBV19; D is possibly TRBD1 (6 bases). Between the trimmed V and J ends, which lost 5 bases and 8 bases, there was a span of 12 bases. The germline V gene has CDR1 LNHDA and CDR2 SQIVND (reference sequence). CDR3 length: 12 amino acids. CDR3 residues: CASSPTGSGYTF. The CDR3 DNA is TGTGCCAGTAGTCCTACAGGGTCCGGCTACACCTTC.

The rearrangement joins TRBV28 to TRBJ2-7; D unresolved. CDR3 length equals 13 residues. Germline CDR1 reads MDHEN; CDR2 reads SYDVKM. The ends were cut back, 8 bases at V and 3 bases at J, with 14 bases in the middle. The CDR3 loop reads CASAWMGNYEQYF. CDR3 in DNA: TGTGCCAGCGCCTGGATGGGGAACTACGAGCAGTACTTC.

This sequence joins TRBV30 and TRBJ2-1, with 8 bases matching TRBD2. CDR3 length: 15 amino acids. Germline V gene data show CDR1 as GTSNPN and CDR2 as SVGIG (reference sequence). V lost 1 base, J lost 7 bases, and 9 bases stayed unmatched. CDR3 sequence reads: CAWSGPGLVGNEQFF. The CDR3 DNA reads as TGTGCCTGGAGTGGTCCGGGACTAGTAGGTAATGAGCAGTTCTTC. Full variable domain (missing parts from reference TRBV30 and TRBJ2-1): SQTIHQWPATLVQPVGSPLSLECTVEGTSNPNLYWYRQAAGRGLQLLFYSVGIGQISSEVPQNLSASRPQDRQFILSSKKLLLSDSGFYLCAWSGPGLVGNEQFFGPGTRLTVL.

This chain joins TRBV7-3 and TRBJ2-3; no firm D call. Trimming left V 2 bases short and J 3 bases short, with 6 bases between. The CDR3 totals 13 residues. Germline values: CDR1 SGHTA, CDR2 FQGTGA. The CDR3 is CASSLYNTDTQYF. The CDR3, as DNA: TGTGCCAGCAGCTTATATAATACAGATACGCAGTATTTT.

The chain carries TRBV27 and TRBJ2-3, with 8 bases lining up with TRBD1. The length of the CDR3 is 17 residues. Per the germline V gene, CDR1 is MNHEY and CDR2 is SMNVEV (reference sequence). J was trimmed by 0 bases and V by 5 bases; bases with no gene match: 10. In DNA form, the CDR3 reads TGTGCCAGCAGTCCTATATTTACAGGGGGTAGCACAGATACGCAGTATTTT. It encodes CASSPIFTGGSTDTQYF.